The next 22 T cell receptor beta chains were all read from a single sample in a study of vaccination effects on CD4 cells after COVID-19. The antigens for these receptors are not known. The assay was immunoSEQ multiplex PCR, and TCRdb's table has in-frame clones only and misses some. The sample yields about 24,000 clones, about 70% seen once. Antigen-specific CD4+ T cells expanded by the ViraFEST assay with viral peptide pools were then sequenced. Scientists isolated CD4+ T cells after an approximately 10-day culture period ended. Participants were vaccinated with two doses of either the BNT162b2 or mRNA-1273 vaccine. The sample here was CD4+ T cells from PBMCs cultured with SARS-CoV-2 spike peptides, taken after COVID-19 vaccination. The receptors were sampled from a human donor who received a COVID-19 vaccine.

The V call is TRBV2, the J call TRBJ1-2; D might be TRBD1 (5 bases). The germline CDR1 and CDR2 sequences are SNHLY and FYNNEI. V dropped 8 bases and J dropped 0 bases, with 13 bases sitting between them. This CDR3 spans 14 amino acids. The CDR3 spells CASARQSTNYGYTF. The CDR3 DNA reads TGTGCCAGCGCAAGACAGAGCACTAACTATGGCTACACCTTC.

V usage is TRBV10-3 and J usage is TRBJ2-5; the D is unclear. Trimming shortened V by 4 bases and J by 1 base, and 7 bases separated the two germline ends. The V gene's germline CDR1 is ENHRY and CDR2 SYGVKD. CDR3 length: 13 amino acids. The chain's CDR3 is CAISVRTQETQYF. The CDR3 DNA follows: TGTGCCATCAGTGTCAGAACCCAAGAGACCCAGTACTTC.

The chain is built from TRBV11-2 and TRBJ1-1; unclear D gene. This CDR3 contains 16 residues. The V and J ends lost 0 bases and 5 bases respectively, with 16 bases between them. Germline V gene sequence: CDR1 SGHAT, CDR2 FQNNGV. The CDR3 sequence: CASSLELGKARTEAFF. The CDR3 DNA sequence: TGTGCCAGCAGCTTAGAGTTAGGTAAGGCAAGGACTGAAGCTTTCTTT.

The DNA for the CDR3 is TGCGCCAGCAGCCACAAAATAGCGGGAGGGTTCTCCTACGAGCAGTACTTC. Translating gives CASSHKIAGGFSYEQYF. V and J are TRBV4-1 and TRBJ2-7; 11 bases are a match to TRBD2. The CDR3 runs to 17 residues. CDR1 MGHRA and CDR2 YSYEKL come from the germline V gene. Unmatched junction bases numbered 7, after V lost 3 bases and J lost 0 bases.

V and J are TRBV5-1 and TRBJ2-2, with 12 bases aligning to TRBD1. The CDR3 length is 15 residues. Germline lookup yields CDR1 SGHRS and CDR2 YFSETQ. J gave up 6 bases and V 4 bases, and 4 bases lay outside the gene matches. Written as DNA, the CDR3 is TGCGCCAGCAGCCAGGGACAGGGGGCAGCCGGGGAGCTGTTTTTT. Protein sequence: CASSQGQGAAGELFF.

This clone occurred a few times. The chain links TRBV12-5 to TRBJ1-3; D perhaps matches TRBD1 (5 bases). V was trimmed by 2 bases and J by 3 bases, leaving 14 bases between them. This CDR3 has 16 residues. Per the germline V gene, CDR1 is LGHNT and CDR2 is FRNRAP. The CDR3 nucleotides are TGTGCTAGTGGTTTGCCGGGAAGGGGAGGTGGAAACACCATATATTTT. It yields the protein CASGLPGRGGGNTIYF.

The chain is built from TRBV24-1 and TRBJ2-7; D gene uncertain. The V end was cut by 3 bases, the J end by 0 bases, with 5 bases between. The CDR3 sequence is 13 residues long. Germline lookup yields CDR1 KGHDR and CDR2 SFDVKD. CDR3 residues: CATSDGSSYEQYF. As DNA, the CDR3 is TGTGCCACCAGTGATGGCAGCTCCTACGAGCAGTACTTC.

This clone came up a few times. This chain connects TRBV7-2 to TRBJ1-1; 7 bases line up with TRBD1. The germline gives CDR1 SGHTA, CDR2 FQGNSA. This CDR3 comprises 16 residues. Losses at the gene ends were 4 bases for V and 3 bases for J; bases not matched to a gene: 11. CDR3 DNA sequence: TGTGCCAGCAGCTCAGGGACAGCCCATTGGGACACTGAAGCTTTCTTT. It translates to CASSSGTAHWDTEAFF.

This clone appeared a single time. V and J are TRBV7-9 and TRBJ1-1; 11 bases are shared with TRBD1. The CDR3 contains 15 residues. Germline trimming cut 6 bases from V and 10 bases from J; bases unmatched to any gene: 13. The germline V gene has CDR1 SEHNR and CDR2 FQNEAQ (reference sequence). The CDR3 spells CASSLGGQGALGAFF. The DNA for the CDR3 is TGTGCCAGCAGTTTGGGCGGACAGGGGGCGCTGGGAGCTTTCTTT.

The genes are TRBV2 and TRBJ2-1; 14 bases match TRBD2. Germline V gene data show CDR1 as SNHLY and CDR2 as FYNNEI. V was pared by 2 bases and J by 10 bases, with 4 bases of the junction left unmatched. This CDR3 has 15 amino acids. CDR3: CASSEQTSGRGEQFF. CDR3 coding DNA: TGTGCCAGCAGTGAACAGACTAGCGGGAGGGGGGAGCAGTTCTTC.

CDR3 residues: CASSYSNRGRSGTQYF. CDR3 nucleotide sequence: TGTGCCAGCAGTTACTCGAACCGGGGAAGAAGCGGGACCCAGTACTTC. The chain is built from TRBV6-5 and TRBJ2-5; maybe TRBD2 (5 bases). Germline V gene sequence: CDR1 MNHEY, CDR2 SVGAGI. Trimming pared 0 bases from V and 7 bases from J, leaving 18 bases between. The CDR3 is made up of 16 amino acids.

This clone occurred a few times. The chain is built from TRBV6-6 and TRBJ2-2; D unresolved. Germline CDR1 reads MNHNY; CDR2 reads SVGAGI (reference sequence). V was cut by 7 bases and J by 1 base, with 4 bases left in between. The length of the CDR3 is 12 residues. The CDR3 region is CASKKNTGELFF. DNA of the CDR3: TGTGCCAGCAAGAAGAACACCGGGGAGCTGTTTTTT.

In its sample, this clone was seen a few times. The chain has TRBV10-3 and TRBJ1-3; 10 positions match TRBD1. This CDR3 comprises 13 residues. V was clipped by 9 bases and J by 2 bases; unmatched bases: 1. Germline V lookup: CDR1 ENHRY, CDR2 SYGVKD. The CDR3 bases are TGTGCCATGACAGGGGGCCCTGGAAACACCATATATTTT. It is translated as CAMTGGPGNTIYF.

V gene TRBV7-9 combines with J gene TRBJ1-2; maybe TRBD1 (5 bases). CDR3 length: 15 amino acids. V gave up 5 bases and J gave up 8 bases, with 21 bases separating them. Germline V CDR1 and CDR2: SEHNR, FQNEAQ (reference sequence). CDR3: CASSRTREPRMGYTF. The CDR3 nucleotides read TGTGCCAGCAGCAGAACCAGGGAACCTCGGATGGGCTACACCTTC. The variable domain in full, completed from reference TRBV7-9 and TRBJ1-2, reads DTGVSQNPRHKITKRGQNVTFRCDPISEHNRLYWYRQTLGQGPEFLTYFQNEAQLEKSRLLSDRFSAERPKGSFSTLEIQRTEQGDSAMYLCASSRTREPRMGYTFGSGTRLTVV.

The chain employs TRBV11-1 and TRBJ2-7, with 7 nucleotides matching TRBD1. The CDR3 runs to 14 residues. Germline V lookup: CDR1 SGHAT, CDR2 FQDESV (reference sequence). J was trimmed by 6 bases and V by 3 bases; bases with no gene match: 8. Here the CDR3 reads CASSFRRQGGEQYF. The CDR3 DNA follows: TGTGCCAGCAGCTTTAGAAGACAGGGCGGCGAGCAGTACTTC.

Judged by abundance, this clone is medium-sized (0.01 to 0.1%). The genes are TRBV25-1 and TRBJ1-2, with 7 bases fitting TRBD1. The V gene's germline CDR1 is MGHDK and CDR2 SYGVNS. The V gene end was trimmed by 7 bases and the J gene end by 7 bases; junction bases not matched to a gene: 6. The CDR3 consists of 12 residues. In nucleotides, the CDR3 is TGTGCCAGCACAGGGGACAGTTTTGGCTACACCTTC. Amino acids: CASTGDSFGYTF.

The rearrangement joins TRBV10-2 to TRBJ2-7, with D tentatively TRBD2 (5 bases). V lost 3 bases and J lost 2, with 17 bases in between. This CDR3 contains 16 residues. Germline assignment: CDR1 WSHSY and CDR2 SAAADI. The CDR3 loop is CASSEGGWESTYEQYF. CDR3 in DNA: TGCGCCAGCAGTGAAGGAGGTTGGGAGAGTACCTACGAGCAGTACTTC.

This chain connects TRBV20-1 to TRBJ1-2; TRBD1 aligns across 8 bases. Trimming at V came to 3 bases and at J to 6 bases, leaving 12 bases not matched to a gene. The CDR3 totals 15 residues. Per the germline V gene, CDR1 is DFQATT and CDR2 is SNEGSKA (reference sequence). Here the CDR3 reads CSASVSTGARDGYTF. As DNA, the CDR3 is TGCAGTGCTAGTGTCTCGACAGGGGCGAGAGATGGCTACACCTTC.

The rearrangement uses TRBV5-1 and TRBJ1-1; unclear D gene. V was cut by 4 bases and J by 1 base, with 20 bases left in between. CDR1 and CDR2 from the germline V gene are SGHRS and YFSETQ. CDR3 size: 17 residues. CDR3 DNA sequence: TGCGCCAGCAGCCCTCGGCCCGGAGGGCCGACGAACACTGAAGCTTTCTTT. It yields the protein CASSPRPGGPTNTEAFF.

The chain employs TRBV7-9 and TRBJ1-3, with no clear D. The germline V gene has CDR1 SEHNR and CDR2 FQNEAQ (reference sequence). The CDR3 is made up of 15 amino acids. The germline V and J ends were trimmed by 6 bases and 1 base, with 13 bases remaining between them. The CDR3 DNA reads TGTGCCAGCAGAAGAGGTGGGGTTTCTGGAAACACCATATATTTT. This encodes CASRRGGVSGNTIYF.

The gene calls are TRBV6-5 and TRBJ1-3; 7 bases map to TRBD1. V lost 2 bases to trimming and J lost 2 bases; unmatched junction nucleotides: 3. CDR3 length: 15 amino acids. The germline V gene has CDR1 MNHEY and CDR2 SVGAGI. The DNA of the CDR3 is TGTGCCAGCAGTTACACCGACAGGGCTGGAAACACCATATATTTT. Its translation is CASSYTDRAGNTIYF.

The chain combines TRBV3-1 (or the pseudogene TRBV3-2) with TRBJ1-1; possible D gene TRBD1, 5 bases. Deletions cut 6 bases from V and 5 bases from J, with 13 bases between. Germline V gives CDR1 LGHDT, CDR2 YNNKEL (reference sequence). This CDR3 is 13 amino acids long. This CDR3 is CASSSTGVTEAFF. The DNA of the CDR3 is TGTGCCAGCAGTTCTACGGGGGTAACTGAAGCTTTCTTT.